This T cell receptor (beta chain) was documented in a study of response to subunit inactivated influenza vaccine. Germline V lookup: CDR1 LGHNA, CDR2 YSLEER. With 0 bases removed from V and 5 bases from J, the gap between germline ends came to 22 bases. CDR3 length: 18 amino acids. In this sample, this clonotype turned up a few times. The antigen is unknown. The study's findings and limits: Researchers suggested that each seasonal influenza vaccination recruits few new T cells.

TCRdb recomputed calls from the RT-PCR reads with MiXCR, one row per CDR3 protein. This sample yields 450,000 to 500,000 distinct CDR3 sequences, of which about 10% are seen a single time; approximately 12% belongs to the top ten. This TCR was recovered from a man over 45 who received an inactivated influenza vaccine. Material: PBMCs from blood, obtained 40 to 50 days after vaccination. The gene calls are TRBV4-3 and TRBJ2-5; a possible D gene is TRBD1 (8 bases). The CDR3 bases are TGCGCCAGCAGCCAAGAACCCTTTACAGGGGGGGGTCGGGAGACCCAGTACTTC. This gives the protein CASSQEPFTGGGRETQYF.